Below, 14 T cell receptor beta chains from the same sample are listed, as sequenced in a study of blood T cell repertoires in COVID-19. TCRdb's copy holds only in-frame clones and misses some; the assay was immunoSEQ multiplex PCR. This sample carries roughly 300,000 clones, more than 80% of them seen once, and the ten largest clones take 6.8%. Sequencing was done on a sample of peripheral blood. The receptors come from a woman aged 25-40 years with COVID-19, enrolled during active disease.

The rearrangement links TRBV4-2 to TRBJ2-7; tentatively, D is TRBD1 (7 bases). With 6 bases removed from V and 2 bases from J, the gap between germline ends came to 11 bases. CDR3 size: 13 residues. Per germline, CDR1 LGHNA and CDR2 YNFKEQ. The DNA for the CDR3 is TGTGCCAGCAGTCCAGGGGGGCCCTACGAGCAGTACTTC. Protein sequence: CASSPGGPYEQYF.

A word on this clone: The junction departs from the called germline gene at one end, perhaps through a read error. The V and J genes are TRBV3-1 (or the pseudogene TRBV3-2) and TRBJ2-3; D gene uncertain. Per germline, CDR1 LGHDT and CDR2 YNNKEL (reference sequence). The CDR3 has 14 residues. In DNA form, the CDR3 reads TGTGCCAGCAGCCAAGCAACGAGCATAGATACGCAGTATTTT. It is translated as CASSQATSIDTQYF.

This chain links TRBV9 with TRBJ1-1; the match to TRBD1 covers 10 bases. The length of the CDR3 is 16 residues. V dropped 3 bases and J dropped 5; count of bases not matched to a gene: 10. From germline, CDR1 is SGDLS and CDR2 YYNGEE. The CDR3 is CASSAPRQGAQTEAFF. The CDR3 DNA sequence: TGTGCCAGCAGCGCACCAAGACAGGGGGCGCAAACTGAAGCTTTCTTT. The full variable domain, completed using reference TRBV9 and TRBJ1-1, is DSGVTQTPKHLITATGQRVTLRCSPRSGDLSVYWYQQSLDQGLQFLIQYYNGEERAKGNILERFSAQQFPDLHSELNLSSLELGDSALYFCASSAPRQGAQTEAFFGQGTRLTVV.

The chain uses TRBV30 and TRBJ1-2; D uncertain. Germline lookup yields CDR1 GTSNPN and CDR2 SVGIG (reference sequence). The CDR3 extends over 12 amino acids. Trimming took off 4 bases at V and 8 bases at J, with 14 bases between the two ends. DNA for the CDR3: TGTGCCTGGACAAACGGACTGGACGGCTACACCTTC. Protein sequence: CAWTNGLDGYTF.

The V and J genes are TRBV5-5 and TRBJ2-7; TRBD2 agrees at 9 bases. The CDR3 totals 15 residues. Germline V gene sequence: CDR1 SGHKS, CDR2 YYEKEE (reference sequence). J lost 2 bases, V lost 3 bases, and 6 bases had no gene match. DNA of the CDR3: TGTGCCAGCAGCTGGAAGACTAGCGGTACCTACGAGCAGTACTTC. This gives the protein CASSWKTSGTYEQYF.

A remark on this clone: A read error may account for a junction end that differs from germline. The chain employs TRBV7-7 and TRBJ2-1; 9 bases are shared with TRBD2. This CDR3 is 15 amino acids long. Per germline, CDR1 SSHAT and CDR2 FNYEAQ (reference sequence). The CDR3 DNA sequence: TGTGCTAGCAGCCCGACTAGCGGTACCTACAATGAGCAGTTCTTC. This gives the protein CASSPTSGTYNEQFF. Full variable domain (rest looked up from reference TRBV7-7 and TRBJ2-1): GAGVSQSPRYKVTKRGQDVTLRCDPISSHATLYWYQQALGQGPEFLTYFNYEAQPDKSGLPSDRFSAERPEGSISTLTIQRTEQRDSAMYRCASSPTSGTYNEQFFGPGTRLTVL.

This chain uses TRBV15 with TRBJ2-7; 8 nucleotides match TRBD2. This CDR3 is built from 14 residues. V was clipped by 3 bases and J by 3 bases; unmatched bases: 4. Germline V gene data show CDR1 as LNHNV and CDR2 as YYDKDF (reference sequence). CDR3 nucleotides: TGTGCCACCAGCAGCGGGACTAGTGACTACGAGCAGTACTTC. Translating gives CATSSGTSDYEQYF.

The genes are TRBV5-4 and TRBJ1-2; 8 bases match TRBD1. J was trimmed by 10 bases and V by 4 bases; bases with no gene match: 15. Germline values: CDR1 SGHNT, CDR2 YYREEE (reference sequence). The CDR3 is 15 residues long. CDR3 sequence: CASSQRRGQVSDYTF. The CDR3 region has the DNA TGTGCCAGCAGCCAGCGGAGGGGACAGGTCAGTGACTACACCTTC.

This clone appeared once. The V call is TRBV5-1, the J call TRBJ1-2; 11 nucleotides agree with TRBD1. There are 14 residues in the CDR3. Germline loops: CDR1 SGHRS, CDR2 YFSETQ. The trim removed 5 bases at V and 8 bases at J, leaving 8 bases unmatched. CDR3 loop: CASRRDRGLWGYTF. The CDR3 DNA reads as TGCGCCAGCAGGCGGGACAGGGGGTTATGGGGCTACACCTTC.

The genes are TRBV4-2 and TRBJ2-1, with a tentative D call TRBD2 (6 bases). Per germline, CDR1 LGHNA and CDR2 YNFKEQ. This CDR3 comprises 13 residues. V was shortened by 2 bases and J by 9 bases, with 11 bases between the two germline ends. CDR3 protein: CASSQSAGSEQFF. The DNA of the CDR3 is TGTGCCAGCAGCCAATCTGCCGGGAGTGAGCAGTTCTTC.

This clone appeared a few times. The chain recombines TRBV19 with TRBJ2-7; TRBD2 aligns across 7 bases. This CDR3 has 15 residues. J lost 2 bases, V lost 3 bases, and 7 bases had no gene match. Germline loops: CDR1 LNHDA, CDR2 SQIVND (reference sequence). CDR3 in amino acids: CASSILAGRAYEQYF. The CDR3 nucleotides are TGTGCCAGTAGTATTCTGGCAGGGAGGGCCTACGAGCAGTACTTC.

The rearrangement links TRBV14 to TRBJ1-5; TRBD1 might be the D (5 bases). The CDR3 has 13 amino acids. Looked up from germline, CDR1 is SGHDN and CDR2 is FVKESK. V was trimmed by 1 base and J by 7 bases, leaving 8 bases between them. CDR3 loop: CASSQVSGQPQHF. As DNA, the CDR3 is TGTGCCAGCAGCCAAGTTTCAGGGCAGCCCCAGCATTTT.

The chain carries TRBV9 and TRBJ2-5, with TRBD2 matching 8 bases. There are 13 residues in the CDR3. J gave up 5 bases and V 3 bases, and 3 bases lay outside the gene matches. Germline V gene lookup returns CDR1 SGDLS and CDR2 YYNGEE. For the CDR3, the DNA is TGTGCCAGCAGCGCCGGGACTAGGGAGACCCAGTACTTC. Translated, it gives CASSAGTRETQYF.

The rearrangement uses TRBV7-3 and TRBJ2-2, with TRBD2 matching 10 bases. V dropped 3 bases and J dropped 3; count of bases not matched to a gene: 7. The CDR3 totals 17 residues. Looked up from germline, CDR1 is SGHTA and CDR2 is FQGTGA. CDR3 residues: CASSLASGSPHTGELFF. CDR3 nucleotide sequence: TGTGCCAGCAGCTTGGCTAGCGGGAGCCCCCACACCGGGGAGCTGTTTTTT.